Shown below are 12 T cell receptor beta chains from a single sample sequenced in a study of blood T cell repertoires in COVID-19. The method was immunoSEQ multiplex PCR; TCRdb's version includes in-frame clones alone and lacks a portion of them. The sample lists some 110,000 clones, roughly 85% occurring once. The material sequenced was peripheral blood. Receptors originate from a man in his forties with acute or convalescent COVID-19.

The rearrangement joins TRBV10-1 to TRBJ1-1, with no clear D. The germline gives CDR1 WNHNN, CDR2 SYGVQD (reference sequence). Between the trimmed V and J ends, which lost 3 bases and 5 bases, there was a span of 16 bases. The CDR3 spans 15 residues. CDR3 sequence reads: CASSDISGPATEAFF. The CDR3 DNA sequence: TGCGCCAGCAGTGATATCAGCGGCCCTGCTACTGAAGCTTTCTTT.

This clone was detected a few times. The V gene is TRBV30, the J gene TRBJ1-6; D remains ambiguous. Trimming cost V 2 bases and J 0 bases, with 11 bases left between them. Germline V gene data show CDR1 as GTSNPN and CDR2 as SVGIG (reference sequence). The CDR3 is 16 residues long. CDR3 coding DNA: TGTGCCTGGAGTCTTAGCCCGAGCTCCTATAATTCACCCCTCCACTTT. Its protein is CAWSLSPSSYNSPLHF.

CDR3 sequence reads: CASTGQGHTDTQYF. Written as DNA, the CDR3 is TGTGCCAGCACCGGACAGGGGCACACAGATACGCAGTATTTT. V is TRBV6-6 and J is TRBJ2-3, with 9 bases that match TRBD1. Germline trimming cut 7 bases from V and 2 bases from J; bases unmatched to any gene: 4. The germline V gene has CDR1 MNHNY and CDR2 SVGAGI (reference sequence). The CDR3 extends over 14 amino acids.

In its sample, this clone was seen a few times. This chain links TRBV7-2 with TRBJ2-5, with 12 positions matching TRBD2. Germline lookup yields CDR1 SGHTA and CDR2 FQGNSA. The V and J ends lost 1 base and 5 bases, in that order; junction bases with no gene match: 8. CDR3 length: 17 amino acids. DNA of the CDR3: TGTGCCAGCAGCTTAGAGACTAGCGGGAGTTTTCGGGAGACCCAGTACTTC. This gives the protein CASSLETSGSFRETQYF.

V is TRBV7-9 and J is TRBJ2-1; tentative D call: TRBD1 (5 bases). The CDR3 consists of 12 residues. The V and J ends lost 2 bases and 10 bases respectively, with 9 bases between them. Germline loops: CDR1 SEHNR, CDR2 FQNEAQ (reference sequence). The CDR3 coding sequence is TGTGCCAGCAGCTTACAGGGCGCCGAGCAGTTCTTC. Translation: CASSLQGAEQFF.

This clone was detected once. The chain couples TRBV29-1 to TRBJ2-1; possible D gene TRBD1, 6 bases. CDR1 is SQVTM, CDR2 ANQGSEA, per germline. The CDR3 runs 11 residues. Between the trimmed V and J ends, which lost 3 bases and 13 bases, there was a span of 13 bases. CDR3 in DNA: TGCAGCGTTGATAAGGGGGTAACCCAGTTCTTC. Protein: CSVDKGVTQFF.

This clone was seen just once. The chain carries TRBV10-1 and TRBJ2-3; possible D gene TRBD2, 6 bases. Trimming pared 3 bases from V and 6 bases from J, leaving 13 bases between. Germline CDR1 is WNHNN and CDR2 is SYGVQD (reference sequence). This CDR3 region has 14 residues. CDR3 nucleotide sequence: TGCGCCAGCAGTGACCGGGCGGGACGGGATACGCAGTATTTT. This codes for CASSDRAGRDTQYF.

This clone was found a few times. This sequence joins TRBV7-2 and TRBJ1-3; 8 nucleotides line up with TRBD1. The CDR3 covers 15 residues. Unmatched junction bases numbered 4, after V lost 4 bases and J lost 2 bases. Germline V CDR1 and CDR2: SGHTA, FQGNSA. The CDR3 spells CASSSQTGAGNTIYF. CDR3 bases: TGTGCCAGCAGCTCGCAGACAGGGGCTGGAAACACCATATATTTT.

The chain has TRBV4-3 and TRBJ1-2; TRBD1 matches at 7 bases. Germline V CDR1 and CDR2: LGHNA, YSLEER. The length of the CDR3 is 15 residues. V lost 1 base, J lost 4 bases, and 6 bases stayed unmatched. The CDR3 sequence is CASSQVPGQSYGYTF. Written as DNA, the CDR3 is TGCGCCAGCAGCCAAGTACCGGGACAGAGCTATGGCTACACCTTC.

In DNA form, the CDR3 reads TGTGCCAGCAGTCCCTCCCGGACAGGCAATCAGCCCCAGCATTTT. Protein product: CASSPSRTGNQPQHF. V gene TRBV28 combines with J gene TRBJ1-5, with a possible D match to TRBD1 (6 bases). CDR3 length: 15 amino acids. V dropped 5 bases and J dropped 2 bases, with 13 bases sitting between them. Per the germline V gene, CDR1 is MDHEN and CDR2 is SYDVKM.

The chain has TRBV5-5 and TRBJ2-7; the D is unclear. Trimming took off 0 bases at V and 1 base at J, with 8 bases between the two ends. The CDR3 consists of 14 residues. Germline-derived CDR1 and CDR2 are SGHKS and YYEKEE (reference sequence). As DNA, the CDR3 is TGTGCCAGCAGCTTGGTAGCAGTATCCTACGAGCAGTACTTC. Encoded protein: CASSLVAVSYEQYF.

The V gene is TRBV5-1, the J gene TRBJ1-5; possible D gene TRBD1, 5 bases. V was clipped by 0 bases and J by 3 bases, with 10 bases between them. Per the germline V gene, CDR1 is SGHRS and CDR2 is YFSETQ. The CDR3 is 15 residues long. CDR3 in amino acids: CASSLEGQPNQPQHF. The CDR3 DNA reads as TGCGCCAGCAGCTTGGAGGGGCAGCCCAATCAGCCCCAGCATTTT.